The rows below give T cell receptor beta chains drawn from one sample of a study of blood T cell repertoires in COVID-19. Libraries were prepared by immunoSEQ multiplex PCR; TCRdb keeps only in-frame clonotypes and omits some of them. The sample has fewer than 250,000 clones; about 91% are singletons. Source material: PBMCs or T cells enriched from blood (not recorded which). All receptors come from a woman aged 30 to 39 with acute COVID-19. Both conserved end residues are part of each CDR3. D genes are given only for firm matches. Some rows have no size entry. The others give once, few or many, or a class for an expanded clone.

v_call	d_call	clone_size	j_call	cdr3_nt	cdr3_aa
TRBV19	TRBD1	.	TRBJ1-6	TGTGCCAGTAGAGCGGGGGCGACAGGGGGCTCTTCACCCCTCCACTTT	CASRAGATGGSSPLHF
TRBV6-1	TRBD2	few	TRBJ2-4	TGTGCCAGCAGTGAAGGTAGCGGGGGGGTAGACATTCAGTACTTC	CASSEGSGGVDIQYF
TRBV14	.	.	TRBJ1-2	TGTGCCAGCAGTGGGGGGATCTATGGTGGCTACACCTTC	CASSGGIYGGYTF
TRBV30	.	.	TRBJ2-1	TGTGCCTGGAGTGGAGATCCCCCCTCCTACAATGAGCAGTTCTTC	CAWSGDPPSYNEQFF
TRBV7-9	TRBD1	once	TRBJ1-2	TGTGCCAGCAGCTTATCAGGGGGAAATTTGGGCTATGGCTACACCTTC	CASSLSGGNLGYGYTF
TRBV27	.	.	TRBJ1-5	TGTGCCAGCAGTTTACAGGGCAATCAGCCCCAGCATTTT	CASSLQGNQPQHF
TRBV28	.	.	TRBJ2-3	TGTGCCAGCAATGCACCGGGATCCTGGGATACGCAGTATTTT	CASNAPGSWDTQYF
TRBV6-1	TRBD1	.	TRBJ1-6	TGTGCCAGCAGTGTGACAGGGGGCGCGGGGAGCTCCTATAATTCACCCCTCCACTTT	CASSVTGGAGSSYNSPLHF
TRBV9	TRBD2	.	TRBJ2-1	TGTGCCAGCAGCGTGACTAGCGAGGCCTACAATGAGCAGTTCTTC	CASSVTSEAYNEQFF
TRBV29-1	.	.	TRBJ1-1	TGCAGCGTAGACGAGGCCGTGGAAGCTTTCTTT	CSVDEAVEAFF
TRBV24-1	.	once	TRBJ2-1	TGTGCCACCAGTGATTCCACAGGGCTATCGGACTACAATGAGCAGTTCTTC	CATSDSTGLSDYNEQFF
TRBV5-1	TRBD1	.	TRBJ1-4	TGCGCCAGCAGCTTGGGACAGGGCGTAATTGAAAAACTGTTTTTT	CASSLGQGVIEKLFF
TRBV19	.	.	TRBJ1-1	TGTGCCAGTAGTAGGGGGGGCTTGAACACTGAAGCTTTCTTT	CASSRGGLNTEAFF
TRBV6-2/TRBV6-3	TRBD2	once	TRBJ2-7	TGTGCCAGCAGTTACTCTCGGGGCCGGGGGGATGTCGAGCAGTACTTC	CASSYSRGRGDVEQYF
TRBV10-3	.	.	TRBJ2-3	TGTGCCATCAGTTCGGGTAGAGATACGCAGTATTTT	CAISSGRDTQYF
TRBV3-1/TRBV3-2	.	.	TRBJ1-1	TGTGCCAGCAGCCAAAGGCAGGGGTCCTACACTGAAGCTTTCTTT	CASSQRQGSYTEAFF
TRBV6-6	.	.	TRBJ2-4	TGTGCCAGCACTCAACTCCTCCAGGGTACCATTCAGTACTTC	CASTQLLQGTIQYF
TRBV7-6	.	.	TRBJ1-5	TGTGCCAGCAGCTCGCTAGGTCAGCCCCAGCATTTT	CASSSLGQPQHF
TRBV7-9	.	many	TRBJ2-7	TGTGCCAGCAGCTTAGGTGCAGGCAACTACGAGCAGTACTTC	CASSLGAGNYEQYF
TRBV4-3	.	.	TRBJ2-7	TGCGCCAGCAGCCAAGCCTCCGAGGGGGCGGGAGAGCAGTACTTC	CASSQASEGAGEQYF
TRBV7-9	.	.	TRBJ2-1	TGTGCCAGCAGCTTAGGGGGCGCAATCGGAGAGCAGTTCTTC	CASSLGGAIGEQFF
TRBV27	TRBD1	.	TRBJ1-4	TGTGCCAGCAGTCCGACCTCGGACAGGGTCTGGGAAAAACTGTTTTTT	CASSPTSDRVWEKLFF
TRBV29-1	.	.	TRBJ2-1	TGCAGCGTTGTACGGCACAGCTCCTACAATGAGCAGTTCTTC	CSVVRHSSYNEQFF
TRBV5-4	.	.	TRBJ1-1	TGTGCCAGCAGCTTGGACAGGGACGCTGAAGCTTTCTTT	CASSLDRDAEAFF
TRBV7-2	TRBD1	many	TRBJ1-5	TGTGCCAGCAGCTTAAGACAGGGGGGTCAGCCCCAGCATTTT	CASSLRQGGQPQHF
TRBV7-2	.	.	TRBJ1-5	TGTGCCAGCAGCCCAGATAGGGGGTCTAGTCAGCCCCAGCATTTT	CASSPDRGSSQPQHF
TRBV7-9	.	once	TRBJ2-5	TGTGCCAGCAGCTTAGGCGGTCAAGAGACCCAGTACTTC	CASSLGGQETQYF
TRBV5-1	TRBD2	.	TRBJ2-5	TGCGCCAGCAGCTTACTAGCGGGGGGCTCAGAGACCCAGTACTTC	CASSLLAGGSETQYF
TRBV9	TRBD2	.	TRBJ2-2	TGTGCCAGCAGCGAGGGGACTAGCGGGGGGCACGCGAACACCGGGGAGCTGTTTTTT	CASSEGTSGGHANTGELFF
TRBV19	.	.	TRBJ1-4	TGTGCCAGTAGTATTGGACAGAAGCGTGTTTTT	CASSIGQKRVF
TRBV7-8	.	few	TRBJ1-5	TGTGCCAGCAGCTTCCTCGGGGATGGACAGCCCCAGCATTTT	CASSFLGDGQPQHF
TRBV30	TRBD2	.	TRBJ2-2	TGTGCCTGGAGTGTGAGCGGGGTCTTCACCGGGGAGCTGTTTTTT	CAWSVSGVFTGELFF
TRBV6-5	TRBD1	.	TRBJ1-1	TGTGCCAGCAGTTACGCCTCCGGGACAGGGGAGGTAGAAGCTTTCTTT	CASSYASGTGEVEAFF
TRBV5-5	.	.	TRBJ2-6	TGTGCCAGCAGCTTGGTCCTCAGCTCTGGGGCCAACGTCCTGACTTTC	CASSLVLSSGANVLTF
TRBV3-1/TRBV3-2	.	.	TRBJ1-2	TGTGCCAGCAGCCAAGTGGGCATCCCCCGTGATGGCTACACCTTC	CASSQVGIPRDGYTF
TRBV19	TRBD1	.	TRBJ1-5	TGTGCCAGTAGTTCTCTTGGCAGGGGGGATCAGCCCCAGCATTTT	CASSSLGRGDQPQHF
TRBV20-1	TRBD1	.	TRBJ2-5	TGCAGTGCTAGTTCGACCCCGGGACAGGGGGGAGAGACCCAGTACTTC	CSASSTPGQGGETQYF
TRBV4-1	TRBD1	.	TRBJ2-7	TGCGCCAGCAGCCAAGATGGGAAGGGGGCCGGGTACTACGAGCAGTACTTC	CASSQDGKGAGYYEQYF
TRBV25-1	.	once	TRBJ2-1	TGTGCCAGCAGTGAATATTTTGCAGTTGAGCAGTTCTTC	CASSEYFAVEQFF
TRBV7-9	.	.	TRBJ1-3	TGTGCCAGCAGGGAGCTCTCTGGAAACACCATATATTTT	CASRELSGNTIYF
TRBV7-9	TRBD1	.	TRBJ2-7	TGTGCCAGCAGCTTGGGACAGGGGACTTCCCACGAGCAGTACTTC	CASSLGQGTSHEQYF
TRBV6-2/TRBV6-3	TRBD1	.	TRBJ1-2	TGTGCCAGCAGTTCCGGGACAGGAAACTATGGCTACACCTTC	CASSSGTGNYGYTF
TRBV7-9	.	.	TRBJ1-3	TGTGCCAGCAGGCCGGGGCAAGAGGGGGCTGGAAACACCATATATTTT	CASRPGQEGAGNTIYF
TRBV18	.	.	TRBJ2-1	TGTGCCAGCTCACCACCCGGTGATGAGCAGTTCTTC	CASSPPGDEQFF
TRBV10-1	.	few	TRBJ2-7	TGCGCCAGCAGTGAATACAGGATTCCCTACGAGCAGTACTTC	CASSEYRIPYEQYF
TRBV7-9	TRBD1	.	TRBJ1-4	TGTGCCAGCAGCTCCTTGGACAGGTTTAATGAAAAACTGTTTTTT	CASSSLDRFNEKLFF
TRBV12-3/TRBV12-4	TRBD1	.	TRBJ2-7	TGTGCCAGCACCAACTCCGGGACAGATGAGCAGTACTTC	CASTNSGTDEQYF
TRBV7-9	.	.	TRBJ2-1	TGTGCCAGCAGCTCGCGTTGGGGAGGCTTCGAGCAGTTCTTC	CASSSRWGGFEQFF
TRBV2	TRBD1	.	TRBJ1-1	TGTGCCAGCAGTGAGATACAGGGGATGACTGAAGCTTTCTTT	CASSEIQGMTEAFF
TRBV19	.	.	TRBJ2-2	TGTGCCAGTAGTACCGACAGATACACCGGGGAGCTGTTTTTT	CASSTDRYTGELFF